This T cell receptor beta chain emerged from a study of CD8 T cells in ankylosing spondylitis. Broader study findings: Blood of patients with ankylosing spondylitis appeared to be characterized by a TCR beta motif of roughly eight highly homologous variants.

To note about this clonotype: Antigen specificity is unknown.

Trimming removed 4 bases from V and 4 bases from J, with 10 bases in between. The germline V gene encodes CDR1 SGHTA and CDR2 FQGTGA. The CDR3 is made up of 13 amino acids. Quantitative 5'-RACE with molecular barcodes produced the TCR beta libraries. TCRdb analysed the 5' RACE reads with MiXCR anew, one entry per CDR3 protein. The repertoire holds around 890,000 distinct CDR3 sequences, 12% seen once, with more than 0.5% in the top ten. This chain joins TRBV7-3 and TRBJ1-1; D not certain. Material: blood, either unsorted or a sorted T cell fraction (not recorded which). The TCR originated in a male donor with ankylosing spondylitis. CDR3 in amino acids: CASSSGPLTEAFF. As DNA, the CDR3 is TGTGCCAGCAGCTCGGGCCCTCTCACTGAAGCTTTCTTT.